This is a list of T cell receptor beta chains from one sample in a study of response to subunit inactivated influenza vaccine. TCRdb processed the RT-PCR reads anew with MiXCR; each CDR3 protein has one entry. The top ten hold around 6.5% of the sample, which has under 800,000 distinct CDR3 sequences, roughly 14% seen once. The sequencing here drew on PBMCs from blood, taken 14 days before vaccination. These receptors were obtained from a middle-aged man who received an inactivated influenza vaccine. The CDR3 runs from the conserved cysteine through the conserved F or W. The D gene is left open where the match is weak. Clone size is shown for a subset of rows, as once, few, many or a class of expanded clone.

>TRBJ2-1|TRBD1|-|TRBV6-1
TGTGCCAGCAGTGCCACTCCAGGACAGGGGGAGTTCTTC
CASSATPGQGEFF
>TRBJ2-3|TRBD1|few|TRBV7-2
TGTGCCAGCAGCTCACTGGACAGGGGTTTGGATACGCAGTATTTT
CASSSLDRGLDTQYF
>TRBJ2-1|-|many|TRBV12-3/TRBV12-4
TGTGCCAGCAGTTTCCCCGGAACCTACAATGAGCAGTTCTTC
CASSFPGTYNEQFF
>TRBJ2-7|-|-|TRBV5-1
TGCGCCAGCCGGCACACGGGAGAGAACTACGAGCAGTACTTC
CASRHTGENYEQYF
>TRBJ1-2|TRBD1|few|TRBV7-2
TGTGCCAGCAGCGCCGATCGGACAGGGGGCTACACCTTC
CASSADRTGGYTF
>TRBJ2-7|-|-|TRBV5-6
TGTGCCAGCAGCTTGGGAGCAACTAGTTTCAGCTCCTACGAGCAGTACTTC
CASSLGATSFSSYEQYF
>TRBJ2-3|-|-|TRBV9
TGTGCCAGCAGCACCGGACCAGGCACAGATACGCAGTATTTT
CASSTGPGTDTQYF
>TRBJ1-1|-|many|TRBV6-5
TGTGCCAGCAGTTACGGACAGATGAACACTGAAGCTTTCTTT
CASSYGQMNTEAFF
>TRBJ2-1|-|-|TRBV4-3
TGCGCCAGCAGCCAAGACCCCTTCCGGGCCGGACCTAAGACCAATGAGCAGTTCTTC
CASSQDPFRAGPKTNEQFF
>TRBJ1-1|-|few|TRBV25-1
TGTGCCAGCAGTGAATATATAAGTAGGGCCCTGTTGAACACTGAAGCTTTCTTT
CASSEYISRALLNTEAFF
>TRBJ2-1|TRBD2|many|TRBV7-3
TGTGCCAGCAGCTTAAGGGGCGGGAGCTCCTACAATGAGCAGTTCTTC
CASSLRGGSSYNEQFF
>TRBJ2-5|-|-|TRBV6-5
TGTGCCAGCAGTTACTCGATGGGGCAGATCCAAGAGACCCAGTACTTC
CASSYSMGQIQETQYF
>TRBJ1-1|-|-|TRBV24-1
TGTGCCACCAGTGATTCGGGGGACCTGAACACTGAAGCTTTCTTT
CATSDSGDLNTEAFF
>TRBJ2-1|TRBD2|-|TRBV27
TGTGCCAGCAGTCTCCGACTAGCGGGGGGCCTGAATGAGCAGTTCTTC
CASSLRLAGGLNEQFF
>TRBJ2-2|-|-|TRBV12-3/TRBV12-4
TGTGCCAGCAGTTTGGGGCTAGCCTTGAGGACCGGGGAGCTGTTTTTT
CASSLGLALRTGELFF
>TRBJ2-4|-|-|TRBV7-9
TGTGCCAGCACAAACCAACAGCTAGCCAAAAACATTCAGTACTTC
CASTNQQLAKNIQYF
>TRBJ2-1|-|once|TRBV2
TGTGCCAGCAGTGAAGAGGTTACAGGGTTCAATGAGCAGTTCTTC
CASSEEVTGFNEQFF
>TRBJ2-3|TRBD2|-|TRBV7-8
TGTGCCAGCAGCTTAGCTGGGACTAGCGGGGGGGATGATACGCAGTATTTT
CASSLAGTSGGDDTQYF
>TRBJ2-5|-|few|TRBV12-3/TRBV12-4
TGTGCCAGCAGTTTAGTGGAGCTAGGGACCCAGTACTTC
CASSLVELGTQYF
>TRBJ2-2|TRBD1|-|TRBV5-1
TGCGCCAGCAGCGGGGACAGGGGGCGTGTCGGGGAGCTGTTTTTT
CASSGDRGRVGELFF
>TRBJ2-7|TRBD2|few|TRBV7-6
TGTGCCAGCAGCCCCGGACTAGCAGCGCCCAGGGAGCAGTACTTC
CASSPGLAAPREQYF
>TRBJ2-3|-|-|TRBV29-1
TGCAGCGTCGCCCGACGAACTAGCACAGATACGCAGTATTTT
CSVARRTSTDTQYF
>TRBJ2-3|TRBD1|-|TRBV9
TGTGCCAGCAGCGCCCGACAGGGGCCAGATACGCAGTATTTT
CASSARQGPDTQYF
>TRBJ2-5|-|-|TRBV4-3
TGCGCCAGCAGCCAAGATTACGCAGGGTGGACCGAGACCCAGTACTTC
CASSQDYAGWTETQYF
>TRBJ2-7|TRBD2|-|TRBV6-2/TRBV6-3
TGTGCCAGCAGTTACTCGTCGGGAGGCTCCTACGAGCAGTACTTC
CASSYSSGGSYEQYF
>TRBJ2-7|TRBD1|-|TRBV18
TGTGCCAGCTCACCATACACAGGGGATTTCTACGAGCAGTACTTC
CASSPYTGDFYEQYF
>TRBJ2-1|TRBD2|many|TRBV3-1
TGTGCCAGCAGCCAAGCCTCTAGCGGTCCTAGCTCCTACAATGAGCAGTTCTTC
CASSQASSGPSSYNEQFF
>TRBJ1-4|-|few|TRBV12-3/TRBV12-4
TGTGCCAGCAGCCGGAGGAATGAAAAACTGTTTTTT
CASSRRNEKLFF
>TRBJ2-3|TRBD1|-|TRBV10-3
TGTGCCATCAGGCCGGGACAGGGATCTGATACGCAGTATTTT
CAIRPGQGSDTQYF
>TRBJ2-3|TRBD2|few|TRBV29-1
TGCAGCGTTACCAGGACTAGCGGCACAGATACGCAGTATTTT
CSVTRTSGTDTQYF
>TRBJ2-7|-|few|TRBV11-1
TGTGCCAGCAGCCCCCGGGACAAAGTCTCCTACGAGCAGTACTTC
CASSPRDKVSYEQYF
>TRBJ1-5|TRBD1|few|TRBV6-1
TGTGCCAGCAGTGTTGCCGGGACAGAGGAGCATTTT
CASSVAGTEEHF
>TRBJ1-2|-|many|TRBV12-3/TRBV12-4
TGTGCCAGCAGTTCAGACAGGAGCTATGGCTACACCTTC
CASSSDRSYGYTF
>TRBJ1-1|TRBD1|-|TRBV13
TGTGCCAGCAGCTTCGGACAGGGGGCTTGGTATACTGAAGCTTTCTTT
CASSFGQGAWYTEAFF
>TRBJ2-1|-|-|TRBV20-1
TGCAGTGCTAGCCGGTGGGACCCTCCCAACAATGAGCAGTTCTTC
CSASRWDPPNNEQFF
>TRBJ2-1|-|few|TRBV15
TGTGCCACCACCGTAGATAGCTCCTACAATGAGCAGTTCTTC
CATTVDSSYNEQFF
>TRBJ1-5|-|-|TRBV20-1
TGCAGTGCTAGTTTTGAAGCCAATCAGCCCCAGCATTTT
CSASFEANQPQHF
>TRBJ2-7|TRBD1|few|TRBV6-2/TRBV6-3
TGTGCCAGCACTCGACAGGGGGCTCCCCCGGAGCAGTACTTC
CASTRQGAPPEQYF
>TRBJ2-7|-|many|TRBV7-9
TGTGCCAGCAGCTTGGTTCCAGGGTCCTACGAGCAGTACTTC
CASSLVPGSYEQYF
>TRBJ1-3|-|many|TRBV12-3/TRBV12-4
TGTGCCAGCAGTTTCGGGTCGTACTCTGGAAACACCATATATTTT
CASSFGSYSGNTIYF
>TRBJ2-7|TRBD1|-|TRBV2
TGTGCCAGCAGTGAGTCCCAGGGGGCTCAATACGAGCAGTACTTC
CASSESQGAQYEQYF
>TRBJ2-2|TRBD2|few|TRBV6-2/TRBV6-3
TGTGCCAGTATCTTGGTAGCGGGGGGAACCGGGGAGCTGTTTTTT
CASILVAGGTGELFF
>TRBJ2-6|-|few|TRBV7-9
TGTGCCAGCAGCTTAAACAGTTTCTCTGGGGCCAACGTCCTGACTTTC
CASSLNSFSGANVLTF
>TRBJ2-7|-|few|TRBV28
TGTGCCAGCAGTTTGTTAGACAGTAGCTCCTACGAGCAGTACTTC
CASSLLDSSSYEQYF
>TRBJ2-7|-|-|TRBV3-1
TGTGCCAGCAGCCAAGGGTTGGGACTTCCCATATCATTGGAGCAGTACTTC
CASSQGLGLPISLEQYF
>TRBJ2-1|TRBD2|-|TRBV7-9
TGTGCCAGCAGCGCCCTAGCGGGATGGAATGAGCAGTTCTTC
CASSALAGWNEQFF